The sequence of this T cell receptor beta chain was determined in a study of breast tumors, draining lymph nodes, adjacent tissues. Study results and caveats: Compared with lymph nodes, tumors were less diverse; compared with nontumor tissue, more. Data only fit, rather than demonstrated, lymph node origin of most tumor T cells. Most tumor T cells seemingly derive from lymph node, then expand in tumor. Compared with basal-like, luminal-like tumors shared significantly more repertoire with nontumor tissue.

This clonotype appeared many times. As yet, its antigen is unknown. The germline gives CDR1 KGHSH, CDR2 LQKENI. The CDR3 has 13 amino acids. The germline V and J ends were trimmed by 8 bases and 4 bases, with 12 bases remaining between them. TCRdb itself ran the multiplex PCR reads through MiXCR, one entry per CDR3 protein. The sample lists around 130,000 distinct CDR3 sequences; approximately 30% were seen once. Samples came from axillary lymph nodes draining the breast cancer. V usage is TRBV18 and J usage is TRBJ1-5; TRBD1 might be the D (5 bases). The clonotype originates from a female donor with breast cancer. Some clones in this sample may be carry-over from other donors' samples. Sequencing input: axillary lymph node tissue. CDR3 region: CASHVGGNQPQHF. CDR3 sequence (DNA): TGTGCCAGCCACGTGGGGGGTAATCAGCCCCAGCATTTT.